This entry lists 10 T cell receptor beta chains sequenced from one sample in a study of identifying expanded T cells in peripheral blood. Clones were read by immunoSEQ multiplex PCR, and TCRdb kept only the in-frame ones, dropping some. Of about 120,000 clones listed, approximately 88% are singletons. The sample consisted of blood. The receptor source for this set is a person aged 18-69 years in good health.

This rearrangement joins TRBV9 to TRBJ2-5; D may match TRBD1 or TRBD2 (7 bases each). With 3 bases removed from V and 4 bases from J, the gap between germline ends came to 16 bases. From germline, CDR1 is SGDLS and CDR2 YYNGEE. The CDR3 loop spans 15 amino acids. The DNA for the CDR3 is TGTGCCAGCAGCGAGATGACAGGGAGGGCAGAGACCCAGTACTTC. Amino acids: CASSEMTGRAETQYF.

The sample holds one count of this clone. V usage is TRBV29-1 and J usage is TRBJ2-1, with 7 bases matching TRBD1. Germline values: CDR1 SQVTM, CDR2 ANQGSEA. Unmatched junction bases numbered 5, after V lost 4 bases and J lost 2 bases. CDR3 size: 14 residues. The CDR3 spells CSVGGQGAYNEQFF. The CDR3 coding sequence is TGCAGCGTTGGAGGGCAGGGGGCCTACAATGAGCAGTTCTTC.

The chain joins TRBV30 to TRBJ1-6, with D possibly being TRBD1 (5 bases). This CDR3 has 14 amino acids. Trimming removed 7 bases at V and 7 bases at J, with 17 bases between. CDR1 is GTSNPN and CDR2 is SVGIG in the germline V gene (reference sequence). CDR3: CAFNRVRGNSPLHF. The CDR3 DNA reads as TGTGCCTTTAATAGAGTTAGGGGAAATTCACCCCTCCACTTT.

This rearrangement joins TRBV5-6 to TRBJ2-7; D is undetermined. The CDR3 consists of 14 residues. The germline V and J ends were trimmed by 0 bases and 2 bases, with 9 bases remaining between them. The germline gives CDR1 SGHDT, CDR2 YYEEEE. The CDR3: CASSLGGKPYEQYF. The CDR3 DNA follows: TGTGCCAGCAGCTTGGGAGGTAAACCCTACGAGCAGTACTTC.

The rearrangement joins TRBV7-2 to TRBJ2-7; D ambiguous. This CDR3 contains 12 residues. CDR1 is SGHTA and CDR2 is FQGNSA in the germline V gene. Deletions cut 0 bases from V and 2 bases from J, with 2 bases between. This CDR3 is CASSLAAYEQYF. The CDR3 nucleotides read TGTGCCAGCAGCTTAGCCGCCTACGAGCAGTACTTC.

The gene calls are TRBV11-2 and TRBJ1-1; no clear D gene. Germline V CDR1 and CDR2: SGHAT, FQNNGV. The germline V and J ends were trimmed by 5 bases and 2 bases, with 18 bases remaining between them. CDR3 length equals 16 residues. DNA for the CDR3: TGTGCCAGCAGCCCGCCGAGTCCGCGAGAAAACACTGAAGCTTTCTTT. This gives the protein CASSPPSPRENTEAFF.

The chain joins TRBV11-3 to TRBJ2-3, with D hard to call. The CDR3 consists of 14 residues. Per germline, CDR1 SGHNT and CDR2 YENEEA. Trimming took off 5 bases at V and 6 bases at J, with 15 bases between the two ends. The CDR3 loop is CASSPTLESDTQYF. Here the CDR3 DNA reads TGTGCCAGCAGCCCTACGCTCGAGTCCGATACGCAGTATTTT. The entire variable domain, with the rest obtained from reference TRBV11-3 and TRBJ2-3, is as follows: EAGVVQSPRYKIIEKKQPVAFWCNPISGHNTLYWYLQNLGQGPELLIRYENEEAVDDSQLPKDRFSAERLKGVDSTLKIQPAELGDSAVYLCASSPTLESDTQYFGPGTRLTVL.

This clone has a single count. The chain recombines TRBV5-4 with TRBJ1-5; 8 bases line up with TRBD1. CDR1 is SGHNT, CDR2 YYREEE, per germline (reference sequence). This CDR3 is 15 amino acids long. V shed 4 bases and J 0 bases; nucleotides not matched to a gene: 3. In nucleotides, the CDR3 is TGTGCCAGCAGCGTCGGGACAGGTAGCAATCAGCCCCAGCATTTT. Translated: CASSVGTGSNQPQHF. The variable domain in full, completed from reference TRBV5-4 and TRBJ1-5, reads ETGVTQSPTHLIKTRGQQVTLRCSSQSGHNTVSWYQQALGQGPQFIFQYYREEENGRGNFPPRFSGLQFPNYSSELNVNALELDDSALYLCASSVGTGSNQPQHFGDGTRLSIL.

The chain combines TRBV11-3 with TRBJ2-6, with D perhaps matching TRBD1 (7 bases). There are 18 residues in the CDR3. CDR1 is SGHNT, CDR2 YENEEA, per germline. V lost 5 bases, J lost 0 bases, and 17 bases lay in between. CDR3 in DNA: TGTGCCAGCAGCCCCCGAGGAGGGGGCCCCTCTGGGGCCAACGTCCTGACTTTC. Translation gives CASSPRGGGPSGANVLTF. The entire variable domain, with the rest obtained from reference TRBV11-3 and TRBJ2-6, is as follows: EAGVVQSPRYKIIEKKQPVAFWCNPISGHNTLYWYLQNLGQGPELLIRYENEEAVDDSQLPKDRFSAERLKGVDSTLKIQPAELGDSAVYLCASSPRGGGPSGANVLTFGAGSRLTVL.

The V gene is TRBV9, the J gene TRBJ2-7; 8 bases agree with TRBD1. V dropped 2 bases and J dropped 4; count of bases not matched to a gene: 5. The germline CDR1 and CDR2 sequences are SGDLS and YYNGEE. The CDR3 totals 14 residues. The CDR3: CASSVGQGRYEQYF. CDR3 nucleotide sequence: TGTGCCAGCAGCGTTGGACAGGGACGGTACGAGCAGTACTTC.